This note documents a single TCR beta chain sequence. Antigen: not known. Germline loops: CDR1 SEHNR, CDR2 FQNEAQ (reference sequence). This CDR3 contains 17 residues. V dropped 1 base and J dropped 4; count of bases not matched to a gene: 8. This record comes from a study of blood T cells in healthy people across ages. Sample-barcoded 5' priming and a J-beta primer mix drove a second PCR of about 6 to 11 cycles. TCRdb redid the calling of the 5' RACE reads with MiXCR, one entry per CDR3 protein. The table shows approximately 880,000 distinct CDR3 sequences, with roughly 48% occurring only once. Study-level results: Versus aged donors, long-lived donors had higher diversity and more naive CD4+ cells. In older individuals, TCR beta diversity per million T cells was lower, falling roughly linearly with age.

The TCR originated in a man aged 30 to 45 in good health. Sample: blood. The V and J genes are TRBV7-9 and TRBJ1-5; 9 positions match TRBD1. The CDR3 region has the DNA TGTGCCAGCAGCTTAGAACAGGGGGCCGTGGGGAATCAGCCCCAGCATTTT. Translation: CASSLEQGAVGNQPQHF.